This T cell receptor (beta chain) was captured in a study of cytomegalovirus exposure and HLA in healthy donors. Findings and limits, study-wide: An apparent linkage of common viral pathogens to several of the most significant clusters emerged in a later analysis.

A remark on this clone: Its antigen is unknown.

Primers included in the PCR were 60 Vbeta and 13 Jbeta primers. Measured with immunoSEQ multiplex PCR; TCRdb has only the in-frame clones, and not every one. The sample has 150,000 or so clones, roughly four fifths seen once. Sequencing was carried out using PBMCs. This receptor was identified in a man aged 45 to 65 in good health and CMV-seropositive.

CDR3: CASSPGPRGKDTQYF. Written as DNA, the CDR3 is TGTGCCAGCAGCCCGGGCCCGAGGGGGAAAGATACGCAGTATTTT. This rearrangement joins TRBV7-6 to TRBJ2-3; D possibly corresponds to TRBD1 (6 bases). The CDR3 extends over 15 amino acids. Trimming stripped 5 bases from V and 5 bases from J, with 17 bases between. Germline V gene sequence: CDR1 SGHVS, CDR2 FNYEAQ.